This T cell receptor (beta chain) stems from a study of blood T cell repertoires in COVID-19. Looking at the study overall: Acute and convalescent COVID-19 specimens originated in the United States, Italy and Spain. Sample material is recorded as cDNA or gDNA derived from T cells, B-cell-depleted T cells, or PBMCs.

Trimming cost V 4 bases and J 6 bases; bases outside gene matches: 7. The CDR3 has 15 amino acids. In germline, CDR1 is SNHLY, CDR2 FYNNEI. As handled by the study authors: Reference gene primer amplification in the assay estimated nucleated cell counts. TCRdb's table, derived via immunoSEQ multiplex PCR, lists solely in-frame clones and lacks some. V, J and clone size are taken as reported in that table, and D and trimming were inferred from the DNA itself. The sample lists about 180,000 clones, more than 70% occurring once. The receptor's source is a man aged 50-59 years with active or convalescent COVID-19. The V gene is TRBV2, the J gene TRBJ1-5; 9 bases are shared with TRBD1. Material: peripheral blood. The CDR3, as DNA: TGTGCCAGCAGTGCAATCGACAGGGGGTCTCAGCCCCAGCATTTT. Translation gives CASSAIDRGSQPQHF. The whole variable domain, remainder taken from reference TRBV2 and TRBJ1-5, is EPEVTQTPSHQVTQMGQEVILRCVPISNHLYFYWYRQILGQKVEFLVSFYNNEISEKSEIFDDQFSVERPDGSNFTLKIRSTKLEDSAMYFCASSAIDRGSQPQHFGDGTRLSIL.